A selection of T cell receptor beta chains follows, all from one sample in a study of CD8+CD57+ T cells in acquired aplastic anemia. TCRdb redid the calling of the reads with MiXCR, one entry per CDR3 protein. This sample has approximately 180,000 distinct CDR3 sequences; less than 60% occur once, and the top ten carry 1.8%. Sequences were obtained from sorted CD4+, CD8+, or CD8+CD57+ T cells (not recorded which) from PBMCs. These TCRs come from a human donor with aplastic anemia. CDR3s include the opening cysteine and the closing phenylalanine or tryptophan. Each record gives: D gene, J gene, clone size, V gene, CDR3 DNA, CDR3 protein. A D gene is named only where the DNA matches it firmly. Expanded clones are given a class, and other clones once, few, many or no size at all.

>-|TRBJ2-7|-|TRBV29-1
TGCAGCGTGGAGGTCGGGGGTCCCTACGAGCAGTACTTC
CSVEVGGPYEQYF
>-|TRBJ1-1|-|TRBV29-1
TGCAGCGTTGGCACTGAAGCTTTCTTT
CSVGTEAFF
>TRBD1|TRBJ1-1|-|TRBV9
TGTGCCAGCAGCGTAGAGGCAGGGGGCAACACTGAAGCTTTCTTT
CASSVEAGGNTEAFF
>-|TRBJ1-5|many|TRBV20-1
TGCAGTGCTCTTGTCGGGGAGGGACGAAGCAATCAGCCCCAGCATTTT
CSALVGEGRSNQPQHF
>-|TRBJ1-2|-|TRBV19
TGTGCCAGTAGTGCCAGTGACAGGGGCTACACCTTC
CASSASDRGYTF
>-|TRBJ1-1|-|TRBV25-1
TGTGCCAGCAGTGAATTGGGGCAGAGAACTGAAGCTTTCTTT
CASSELGQRTEAFF
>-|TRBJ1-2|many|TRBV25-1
TGTGCCAGCAGCGCTAACTATGGCTACACCTTC
CASSANYGYTF
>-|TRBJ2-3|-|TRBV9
TGTGCCAGCAGCGTAAGAACCTATAGCACAGATACGCAGTATTTT
CASSVRTYSTDTQYF
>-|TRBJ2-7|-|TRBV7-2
TGTGCCAGCAGCTTCCTCGGAGGGGACGGCTACGAGCAGTACTTC
CASSFLGGDGYEQYF
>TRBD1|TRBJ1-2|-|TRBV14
TGTGCCAGCAGCCAGCTCAGGACAGGAGAATATGGCTACACCTTC
CASSQLRTGEYGYTF
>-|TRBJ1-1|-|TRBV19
TGTGCCAGTAAAAAGCAATTCATGGCTGAAGCTTTCTTT
CASKKQFMAEAFF
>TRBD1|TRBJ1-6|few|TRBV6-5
TGTGCCAGCAGTTACTCGACAGGGGTTAATAATTCACCCCTCCACTTT
CASSYSTGVNNSPLHF
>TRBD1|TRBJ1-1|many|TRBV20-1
TGCAGTGCCAGACTTCCGACAGGGGCGAAGGGTGAAGCTTTCTTT
CSARLPTGAKGEAFF
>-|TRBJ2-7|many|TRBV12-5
TGTGCTAGTGCCCCAGCAGGGGCTTACGAGCAGTACTTC
CASAPAGAYEQYF
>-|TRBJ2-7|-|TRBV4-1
TGCGCCAGCAGCCAAGTCTCACAGGGTTACGAGCAGTACTTC
CASSQVSQGYEQYF
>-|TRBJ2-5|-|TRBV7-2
TGTGCCAGCAGCTTAGATGGGGGGGCCCAAGAGACCCAGTACTTC
CASSLDGGAQETQYF
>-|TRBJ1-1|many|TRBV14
TGTGCCAGCAGCCTGATAACAGGTAGTAACACTGAAGCTTTCTTT
CASSLITGSNTEAFF
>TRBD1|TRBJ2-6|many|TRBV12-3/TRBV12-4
TGTGCCAGCAGTCCGACTTCGACAGGGGGCGGTGGGGCCAACGTCCTGACTTTC
CASSPTSTGGGGANVLTF
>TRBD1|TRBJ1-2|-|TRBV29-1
TGCAGCGTTGCAAAAGGGACAGGGGGTTCTAACTATGGCTACACCTTC
CSVAKGTGGSNYGYTF
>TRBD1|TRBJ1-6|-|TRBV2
TGTGCCAGCAGTGGACAGGGGCTGGCACCCCTCCACTTT
CASSGQGLAPLHF
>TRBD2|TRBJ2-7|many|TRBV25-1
TGTGCCAGCACCTCGGGACTACCCCCTGGGGAGCAGTACTTC
CASTSGLPPGEQYF
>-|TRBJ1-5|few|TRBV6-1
TGTGCCAGCAGTGTGGAGACCGGTGGCAATCAGCCCCAGCATTTT
CASSVETGGNQPQHF
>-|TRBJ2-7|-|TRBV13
TGTGCCAGCAGCTTTACGGCCGGAACCTACGAGCAGTACTTC
CASSFTAGTYEQYF
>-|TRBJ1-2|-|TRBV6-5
TGTGCCAGCAGTTACGTAGGGGACTATGGCTACACCTTC
CASSYVGDYGYTF
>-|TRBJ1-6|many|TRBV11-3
TGTGCCAGCAGCTTTCCCCCGCCTTCACCCCTCCACTTT
CASSFPPPSPLHF
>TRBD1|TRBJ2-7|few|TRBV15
TGTGCCACCAGTTGGGACAGGGGAATGGGGGAGCAGTACTTC
CATSWDRGMGEQYF
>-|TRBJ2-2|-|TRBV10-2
TGCGCCAGTCGAGAGGGGAGTCCCACCGGGGAGCTGTTTTTT
CASREGSPTGELFF
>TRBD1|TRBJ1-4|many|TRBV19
TGTGCCAGTGGAGACAGGGTTGAAAAACTGTTTTTT
CASGDRVEKLFF
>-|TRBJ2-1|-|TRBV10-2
TGCGCCAGCAGTGAGTCGTTTACCCGGAGCTCCTACAATGAGCAGTTCTTC
CASSESFTRSSYNEQFF
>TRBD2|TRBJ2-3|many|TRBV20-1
TGCAGTGCTAGACTAGCGGCCGCCCCCCAGGCAGATACGCAGTATTTT
CSARLAAAPQADTQYF
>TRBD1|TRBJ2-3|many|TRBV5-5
TGTGCCAGCAGCTTAGTGACAGGGATTGGTGATACGCAGTATTTT
CASSLVTGIGDTQYF
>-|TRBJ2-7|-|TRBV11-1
TGTGCCAGCAGCCTCCCGAGTGGGGCTTCAGTCTCCGACGAGCAGTACTTC
CASSLPSGASVSDEQYF
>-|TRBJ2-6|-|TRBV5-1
TGCGCCAGCAGCTTGGTAGGGCTAGGGGCCAACGTCCTGACTTTC
CASSLVGLGANVLTF
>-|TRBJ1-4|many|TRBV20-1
TGCAGTGCTCAACTAGGGGGTGAAAAACTGTTTTTT
CSAQLGGEKLFF
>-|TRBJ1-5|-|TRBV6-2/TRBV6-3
TGTGCCAGCAGCTTCACAGGGCTTGGGCAGCCCCAGCATTTT
CASSFTGLGQPQHF
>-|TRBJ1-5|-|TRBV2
TGTGCCAGCAGTGCCAGTCGACGTAGCAATCAGCCCCAGCATTTT
CASSASRRSNQPQHF
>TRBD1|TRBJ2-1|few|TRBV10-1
TGCGCCAGCAGTCCGTCCGAAGGGACAGCGGAGCAGTTCTTC
CASSPSEGTAEQFF
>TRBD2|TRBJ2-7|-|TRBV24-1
TGTGCCACCAGTGATTTCCTTGCGGGAGGTACCTACGAGCAGTACTTC
CATSDFLAGGTYEQYF
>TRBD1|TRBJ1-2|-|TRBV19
TGTGCCAGTAGTGACCGGGACAGGGCTGCTTATGGCTACACCTTC
CASSDRDRAAYGYTF
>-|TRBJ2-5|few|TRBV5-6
TGTGCCAGCAGCCCCAACAGACTGAGTCAAGAGACCCAGTACTTC
CASSPNRLSQETQYF
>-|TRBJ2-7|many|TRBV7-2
TGTGCCAGCAGCCTCGACACTGGGCCATTCGAGCAGTACTTC
CASSLDTGPFEQYF
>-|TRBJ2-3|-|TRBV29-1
TGCAGCGTTGCCCCTGGGACATATAGCGCAGATACGCAGTATTTT
CSVAPGTYSADTQYF
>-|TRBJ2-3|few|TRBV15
TGTGCCACCAGCTCGAGGGGTTCAGGAATGGGGCAGTATTTT
CATSSRGSGMGQYF
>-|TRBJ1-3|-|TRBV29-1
TGCAGCGTTGGAGGGGGAACTGGAAACACCATATATTTT
CSVGGGTGNTIYF
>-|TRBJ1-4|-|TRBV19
TGTGCCAGTAGTACATCGCCAGGGTCTTATGAAAAACTGTTTTTT
CASSTSPGSYEKLFF